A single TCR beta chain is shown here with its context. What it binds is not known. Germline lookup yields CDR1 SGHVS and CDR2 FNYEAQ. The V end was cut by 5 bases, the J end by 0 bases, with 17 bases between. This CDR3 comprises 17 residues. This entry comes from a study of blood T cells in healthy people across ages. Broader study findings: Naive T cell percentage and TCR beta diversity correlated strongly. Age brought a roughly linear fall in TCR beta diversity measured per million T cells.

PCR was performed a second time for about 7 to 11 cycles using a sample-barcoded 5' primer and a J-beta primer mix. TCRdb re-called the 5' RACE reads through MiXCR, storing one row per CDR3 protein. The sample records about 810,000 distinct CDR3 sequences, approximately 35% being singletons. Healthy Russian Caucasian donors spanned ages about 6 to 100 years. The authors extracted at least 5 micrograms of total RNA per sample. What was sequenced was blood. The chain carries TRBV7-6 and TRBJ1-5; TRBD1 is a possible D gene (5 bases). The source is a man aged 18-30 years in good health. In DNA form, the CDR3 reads TGTGCCAGCAGCCCTTCTCCGGCAGGGTATAGCAATCAGCCCCAGCATTTT. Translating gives CASSPSPAGYSNQPQHF.